These 18 T cell receptor beta chains share one sample of origin, sequenced in a study of cytomegalovirus exposure and HLA in healthy donors (dated by TCRdb to about 2017). Libraries came from the immunoSEQ multiplex PCR assay. This immuneACCESS table, as held by TCRdb, lists in-frame sequences with V and J called but not all clones. Of the missing ones, under half trace to an unresolved V gene in checked studies; the others have no known cause. This sample is represented by 150,000 to 200,000 clones; about 80% of them were singletons. Around 7% of the sample is held by the ten biggest clonotypes. Source material: PBMCs. The receptors come from a man between 18 and 35 years old in good health and CMV-seropositive.

This sequence joins TRBV9 and TRBJ2-7; TRBD2 agrees at 8 bases. Germline V lookup: CDR1 SGDLS, CDR2 YYNGEE. This CDR3 has 14 amino acids. V lost 3 bases to trimming and J lost 5 bases; unmatched junction nucleotides: 7. The CDR3 loop is CASSATGTSNEQYF. Here the CDR3 DNA reads TGTGCCAGCAGCGCAACCGGGACTAGTAACGAGCAGTACTTC.

This clone was observed a few times. The J gene is TRBJ2-2, the V gene TRBV10-2, with 7 bases that match TRBD1. Trimming at V came to 6 bases and at J to 4 bases, leaving 14 bases not matched to a gene. The CDR3 runs to 17 residues. Germline V gene lookup returns CDR1 WSHSY and CDR2 SAAADI. The CDR3 DNA reads TGCGCCAGCAGCTCTTCGAGGGACAGTACCGTCACCGGGGAGCTGTTTTTT. Translating it yields CASSSSRDSTVTGELFF.

This chain connects TRBV5-4 to TRBJ2-7; D unclear. V was trimmed by 0 bases and J by 1 base, leaving 5 bases between them. The CDR3 consists of 13 residues. Germline loops: CDR1 SGHNT, CDR2 YYREEE (reference sequence). The CDR3 nucleotides are TGTGCCAGCAGCTTGGACGGTTCCTACGAGCAGTACTTC. Amino acid sequence: CASSLDGSYEQYF.

The rearrangement joins TRBV6-1 to TRBJ2-7, with 9 bases fitting TRBD2. The V and J ends lost 3 bases and 3 bases, in that order; junction bases with no gene match: 12. The CDR3 sequence is 17 residues long. The V gene's germline CDR1 is MNHNS and CDR2 SASEGT. For the CDR3, the DNA is TGTGCCAGCAGTGACGACTCGGGAGCGGGAGGCTTCTACGAGCAGTACTTC. Amino acid sequence: CASSDDSGAGGFYEQYF.

V and J are TRBV5-1 and TRBJ1-2; weak D call: TRBD1 (5 bases). The CDR3 totals 15 residues. Trimming shortened V by 0 bases and J by 3 bases, and 12 bases separated the two germline ends. CDR1 is SGHRS and CDR2 is YFSETQ in the germline V gene. The CDR3 loop is CASSLAAGLDYGYTF. CDR3 DNA sequence: TGCGCCAGCAGCTTGGCGGCAGGGCTGGACTATGGCTACACCTTC.

The chain recombines TRBV28 with TRBJ2-1; no clear D. CDR1 and CDR2 from the germline V gene are MDHEN and SYDVKM. The CDR3 has 15 amino acids. V lost 5 bases, J lost 2 bases, and 13 bases lay in between. CDR3 region: CASSPLRLTYNEQFF. The DNA for the CDR3 is TGTGCCAGCAGTCCGTTGCGGTTGACCTACAATGAGCAGTTCTTC.

There are a few counts of this clone. This chain uses TRBV30 with TRBJ1-2; D perhaps matches TRBD1 (6 bases). The CDR3 extends over 11 amino acids. Germline-derived CDR1 and CDR2 are GTSNPN and SVGIG (reference sequence). Trimming shortened V by 2 bases and J by 8 bases, and 9 bases separated the two germline ends. The CDR3 reads CAWSYRVGYTF. The DNA for the CDR3 is TGTGCCTGGAGTTACAGGGTAGGCTACACCTTC.

The CDR3 loop is CASSYSLSAFYGYTF. DNA for the CDR3: TGTGCCAGCAGTTACTCGCTATCCGCTTTCTATGGCTACACCTTC. V gene TRBV6-6 combines with J gene TRBJ1-2; no clear D gene. The germline V gene has CDR1 MNHNY and CDR2 SVGAGI (reference sequence). With 0 bases removed from V and 4 bases from J, the gap between germline ends came to 12 bases. The CDR3 has 15 residues.

This clone has only a few counts. The chain recombines TRBV7-8 with TRBJ2-7; 8 bases are shared with TRBD1. V gave up 5 bases and J gave up 3 bases; unmatched junction bases: 9. CDR3 length: 15 residues. From germline, CDR1 is SGHVS and CDR2 FQNEAQ. This CDR3 reads CASSRRWDRRYEQYF. Written as DNA, the CDR3 is TGTGCCAGCAGCCGACGCTGGGACAGGCGCTACGAGCAGTACTTC. Using reference TRBV7-8 and TRBJ2-7 for the parts outside the CDR3, the full variable domain is GAGVSQSPRYKVAKRGQDVALRCDPISGHVSLFWYQQALGQGPEFLTYFQNEAQLDKSGLPSDRFFAERPEGSVSTLKIQRTQQEDSAVYLCASSRRWDRRYEQYFGPGTRLTVT.

This clone was found once. The rearrangement joins TRBV6-5 to TRBJ1-2, with TRBD1 identical over 8 bases. The V segment lost 6 bases and the J segment 0 bases; nucleotides outside the gene matches: 3. The length of the CDR3 is 14 residues. CDR1 is MNHEY, CDR2 SVGAGI, per germline. The DNA for the CDR3 is TGTGCCAGCAGAGACAGGGGAGCTAACTATGGCTACACCTTC. Its protein product is CASRDRGANYGYTF.

This sequence joins TRBV19 and TRBJ2-1; 10 bases map to TRBD2. V dropped 5 bases and J dropped 6; count of bases not matched to a gene: 4. This CDR3 contains 14 residues. Germline CDR1 reads LNHDA; CDR2 reads SQIVND (reference sequence). CDR3 nucleotides: TGTGCCAGTAGTTCGAGCGGGAGGGCCAATGAGCAGTTCTTC. It codes for CASSSSGRANEQFF.

V usage is TRBV4-1 and J usage is TRBJ2-5, with 10 bases lining up with TRBD2. Losses at the gene ends were 2 bases for V and 4 bases for J; bases not matched to a gene: 7. Germline V gives CDR1 MGHRA, CDR2 YSYEKL. The CDR3 runs to 16 residues. The CDR3 reads CASSQLPSGRLETQYF. The CDR3 bases are TGCGCCAGCAGCCAACTGCCTAGCGGGAGATTAGAGACCCAGTACTTC.

J is TRBJ2-3 and V is TRBV14; D uncertain. The CDR3 totals 14 residues. V lost 6 bases to trimming and J lost 6 bases, with 16 bases between them. Germline loops: CDR1 SGHDN, CDR2 FVKESK. In DNA, the CDR3 is TGTGCCAGCAGTGGTTGGGCGTCCGTGGATACGCAGTATTTT. As protein: CASSGWASVDTQYF.

The genes are TRBV14 and TRBJ2-3, with D maybe TRBD1 (6 bases). V was clipped by 2 bases and J by 0 bases, with 9 bases between them. CDR1 and CDR2 from the germline V gene are SGHDN and FVKESK. CDR3 length: 15 residues. CDR3 sequence reads: CASSQQGSSTDTQYF. The CDR3 nucleotides are TGTGCCAGCAGCCAACAGGGGTCGAGCACAGATACGCAGTATTTT. The full variable domain, its missing parts supplied by reference TRBV14 and TRBJ2-3, is EAGVTQFPSHSVIEKGQTVTLRCDPISGHDNLYWYRRVMGKEIKFLLHFVKESKQDESGMPNNRFLAERTGGTYSTLKVQPAELEDSGVYFCASSQQGSSTDTQYFGPGTRLTVL.

The chain employs TRBV11-3 and TRBJ2-1, with a tentative D call TRBD1 (6 bases). CDR3 length: 18 residues. Trimming cost V 5 bases and J 1 base, with 21 bases left between them. Per germline, CDR1 SGHNT and CDR2 YENEEA. CDR3 coding DNA: TGTGCCAGCAGCGATCCCAGGTTAGGGGGAGTTTCCTACAATGAGCAGTTCTTC. Its translation is CASSDPRLGGVSYNEQFF.

This chain uses TRBV9 with TRBJ2-2; the match to TRBD2 covers 9 bases. The CDR3 has 19 amino acids. Trimming at V came to 2 bases and at J to 6 bases, leaving 17 bases not matched to a gene. In germline, CDR1 is SGDLS, CDR2 YYNGEE. As DNA, the CDR3 is TGTGCCAGCAGCGTCCAGGGGGGACTAGCTATCGGCGCAGCCGGGGAGCTGTTTTTT. This sequence encodes CASSVQGGLAIGAAGELFF.

Regarding this clone: Other DNA sequences in the same sample also yield this CDR3. The chain joins TRBV27 to TRBJ2-1; 9 nucleotides line up with TRBD2. The trim removed 5 bases at V and 3 bases at J, leaving 2 bases unmatched. Germline CDR1 is MNHEY and CDR2 is SMNVEV (reference sequence). The CDR3 length is 14 residues. The CDR3 sequence: CASSLAGLYNEQFF. The CDR3 nucleotides read TGTGCCAGCAGTCTAGCGGGGCTCTACAATGAGCAGTTCTTC.

This rearrangement joins TRBV28 to TRBJ1-5; D gene ambiguous. This CDR3 contains 15 residues. Germline assignment: CDR1 MDHEN and CDR2 SYDVKM. Trimming pared 2 bases from V and 5 bases from J, leaving 13 bases between. The CDR3 DNA reads as TGTGCCAGCAGTTTAAGCGGGGTGGGCCATCAGCCCCAGCATTTT. Amino acid sequence: CASSLSGVGHQPQHF.